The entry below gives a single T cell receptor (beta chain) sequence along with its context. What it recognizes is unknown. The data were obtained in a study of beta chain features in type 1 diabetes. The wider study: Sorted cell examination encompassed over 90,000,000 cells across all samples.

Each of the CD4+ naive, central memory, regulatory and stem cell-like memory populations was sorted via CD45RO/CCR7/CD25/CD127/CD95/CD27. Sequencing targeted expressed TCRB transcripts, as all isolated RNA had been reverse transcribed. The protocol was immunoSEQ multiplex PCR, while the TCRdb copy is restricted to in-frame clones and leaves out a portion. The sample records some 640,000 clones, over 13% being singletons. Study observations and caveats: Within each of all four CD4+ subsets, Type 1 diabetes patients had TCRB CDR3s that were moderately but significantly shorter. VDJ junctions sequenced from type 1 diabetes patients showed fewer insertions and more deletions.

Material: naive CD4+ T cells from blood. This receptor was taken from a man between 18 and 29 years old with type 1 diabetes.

The CDR3 loop is CASSLERAADNEQFF. The CDR3 DNA is TGCGCCAGCAGCTTGGAACGTGCGGCAGACAATGAGCAGTTCTTC. The V and J genes are TRBV5-1 and TRBJ2-1, with no clear D. The CDR3 loop spans 15 amino acids. Germline values: CDR1 SGHRS, CDR2 YFSETQ. V was pared by 0 bases and J by 5 bases, with 12 bases between.